A selection of T cell receptor beta chains follows, all from one sample in a study of blood T cell repertoires in COVID-19. Data came from immunoSEQ multiplex PCR; TCRdb stores just in-frame clones and leaves some out. The table has a few hundred thousand clones, about 85% seen once; the top ten hold over 2.5%. The sequenced sample consisted of peripheral blood. The receptors were sampled from a man aged 50 to 59 who had recovered from COVID-19. CDR3s include the opening cysteine and the closing phenylalanine or tryptophan. D genes are given only for firm matches. Size is omitted from some rows. Given values are once, few, many or a class for expanded clones.

>TRBD1|TRBJ2-7|-|TRBV5-1
CASSPSTGTAVEEQYF
TGCGCCAGCAGCCCCTCCACCGGGACAGCGGTGGAGGAGCAGTACTTC
>TRBD1|TRBJ2-2|-|TRBV27
CASSQGGSKGTGELFF
TGTGCCAGCAGTCAAGGGGGCAGTAAAGGGACCGGGGAGCTGTTTTTT
>-|TRBJ2-2|-|TRBV3-1/TRBV3-2
CASSQRQGTGELFF
TGTGCCAGCAGCCAAAGGCAGGGCACCGGGGAGCTGTTTTTT
>-|TRBJ2-2|-|TRBV27
CASSLFSANTGELFF
TGTGCCAGCAGTTTATTTTCCGCGAACACCGGGGAGCTGTTTTTT
>TRBD2|TRBJ2-7|-|TRBV5-6
CASSLLAGEIVSEQYF
TGTGCCAGCAGCCTGCTAGCGGGAGAGATAGTCTCCGAGCAGTACTTC
>-|TRBJ2-7|-|TRBV6-5
CASRGAYEQYF
TGTGCCAGCAGAGGGGCTTACGAGCAGTACTTC
>-|TRBJ1-5|-|TRBV6-1
CASTSTGLLKQPQHF
TGTGCCAGCACAAGCACAGGGCTGTTAAAACAGCCCCAGCATTTT
>TRBD2|TRBJ2-5|-|TRBV20-1
CSASIASGRLQETQYF
TGCAGTGCTAGTATCGCTAGCGGGAGGTTACAAGAGACCCAGTACTTC
>-|TRBJ1-2|few|TRBV30
CAWSVRYGYTF
TGTGCCTGGAGTGTCCGTTATGGCTACACCTTC
>-|TRBJ2-2|-|TRBV5-1
CASSSSSANTGELFF
TGCGCCAGCAGCTCCAGTTCAGCGAACACCGGGGAGCTGTTTTTT
>TRBD2|TRBJ2-7|-|TRBV30
CAWSRKGLAGAEQYF
TGTGCCTGGAGCCGCAAGGGACTAGCGGGAGCCGAGCAGTACTTC
>TRBD1|TRBJ2-7|-|TRBV19
CASSRTGGNYEQYF
TGTGCCAGTAGTAGGACAGGGGGGAACTACGAGCAGTACTTC
>-|TRBJ2-4|-|TRBV7-9
CASSLGRDGAKNIQYF
TGTGCCAGCAGCTTAGGCAGGGATGGGGCCAAAAACATTCAGTACTTC
>-|TRBJ2-1|-|TRBV28
CASSSPGANPLGEQFF
TGTGCCAGCAGTTCCCCCGGAGCGAACCCTTTGGGTGAGCAGTTCTTC